The 4 T cell receptor beta chains given below trace back to one sample, sequenced in a study of CD8 T cells in ankylosing spondylitis. TCRdb recomputed calls from the 5' RACE reads with MiXCR, one row per CDR3 protein. Of approximately 220,000 distinct CDR3 sequences detected, more than 25% appear once; the ten largest clones hold 5% to 8%. Sequencing was performed on blood, either unsorted or a sorted T cell fraction (not recorded which). The receptors stem from a male donor with ankylosing spondylitis or in good health (not recorded which).

This clonotype was counted only a few times. This sequence joins TRBV15 and TRBJ2-5, with D maybe TRBD2 (5 bases). Trimming cost V 2 bases and J 5 bases, with 18 bases left between them. The CDR3 extends over 16 amino acids. CDR1 is LNHNV and CDR2 is YYDKDF in the germline V gene (reference sequence). CDR3 in amino acids: CATSRQPGSLWETQYF. CDR3 bases: TGTGCCACCAGCAGACAACCGGGGTCACTGTGGGAGACCCAGTACTTC. Together with reference TRBV15 and TRBJ2-5, the CDR3 gives the full variable domain: DAMVIQNPRYQVTQFGKPVTLSCSQTLNHNVMYWYQQKSSQAPKLLFHYYDKDFNNEADTPDNFQSRRPNTSFCFLDIRSPGLGDTAMYLCATSRQPGSLWETQYFGPGTRLLVL.

This clonotype came up many times. The rearrangement uses TRBV20-1 and TRBJ1-5; no definite D call. V was cut by 8 bases and J by 4 bases, with 12 bases left in between. The CDR3 contains 12 residues. Germline CDR1 is DFQATT and CDR2 is SNEGSKA (reference sequence). CDR3 coding DNA: TGCAGTTCCGGACGGACTAATCAGCCCCAGCATTTT. Translation: CSSGRTNQPQHF.

This clonotype was observed at least ten times. This chain links TRBV20-1 with TRBJ2-5; the match to TRBD2 covers 7 bases. V gave up 6 bases and J gave up 6 bases; unmatched junction bases: 19. The germline CDR1 and CDR2 sequences are DFQATT and SNEGSKA (reference sequence). The length of the CDR3 is 16 residues. The CDR3 bases are TGCAGTGCCCCCGGTGGGTCCAGCGGGACTTTAAAGACCCAGTACTTC. Amino acid sequence: CSAPGGSSGTLKTQYF.

In this sample, this clonotype turned up a few times. CDR3 loop: CSVEDRGSSGNTIYF. CDR3 nucleotide sequence: TGCAGCGTTGAAGATCGGGGATCCTCTGGAAACACCATATATTTT. The chain uses TRBV29-1 and TRBJ1-3; D is undetermined. The CDR3 has 15 amino acids. The germline V and J ends were trimmed by 0 bases and 0 bases, with 9 bases remaining between them. Germline loops: CDR1 SQVTM, CDR2 ANQGSEA.